Here is one TCR beta chain with its context. Its antigen is undetermined. Expressed TCRB transcripts were sequenced because the entire RNA isolate underwent reverse transcription. Profiling relied on immunoSEQ multiplex PCR, and the TCRdb table lists in-frame clones only, not all of them. The sample records 600,000 to 700,000 clones, roughly an eighth being singletons. V lost 4 bases, J lost 6 bases, and 8 bases stayed unmatched. Germline loops: CDR1 MGHRA, CDR2 YSYEKL. This CDR3 spans 16 amino acids. Purities in excess of 95% were seen in all sorted populations. This sample is drawn from a study of beta chain features in type 1 diabetes. Study-level background: Patients and healthy donors were similar in age, gender and cell yields.

Study-level points and caveats: No resolution was reached here on whether HLA type influences TCRB rearrangement. In the patient group, naive, central memory and Treg TCRB repertoires seemed more alike than in the healthy donor group. Shortening that was moderate but significant affected the TCRB CDR3s of Type 1 diabetes patients in all four CD4+ subsets.

This clonotype was obtained from a man aged 18 to 35 with type 1 diabetes. This rearrangement joins TRBV4-1 to TRBJ2-2; 10 nucleotides agree with TRBD1. The specimen was naive CD4+ T cells from blood. In DNA form, the CDR3 reads TGCGCCAGCAGCCTTGGTGGGACAGGGGTTCCCGGGGAGCTGTTTTTT. The encoded protein is CASSLGGTGVPGELFF.